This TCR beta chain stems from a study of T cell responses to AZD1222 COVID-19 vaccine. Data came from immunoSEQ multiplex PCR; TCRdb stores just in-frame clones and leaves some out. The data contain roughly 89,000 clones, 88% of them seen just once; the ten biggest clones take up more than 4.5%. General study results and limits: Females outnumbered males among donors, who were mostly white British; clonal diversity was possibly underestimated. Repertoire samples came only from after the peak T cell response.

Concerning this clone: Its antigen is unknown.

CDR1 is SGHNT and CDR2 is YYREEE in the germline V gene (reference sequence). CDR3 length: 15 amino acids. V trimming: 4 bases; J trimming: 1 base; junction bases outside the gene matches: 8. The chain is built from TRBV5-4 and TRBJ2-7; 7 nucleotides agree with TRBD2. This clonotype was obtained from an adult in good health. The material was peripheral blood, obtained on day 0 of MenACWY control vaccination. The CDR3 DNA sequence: TGTGCCAGCAGCGCCGCGGGGGTGGGGTCCTACGAGCAGTACTTC. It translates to CASSAAGVGSYEQYF.